These T cell receptor beta chains were read from a single sample in a study of cytomegalovirus exposure and HLA in healthy donors. This table comes from immunoSEQ multiplex PCR, and its TCRdb copy is limited to in-frame clones, with some not included. The data contain under 170,000 clones, 50% to 75% of them singletons. Sequencing used PBMCs. These receptors all come from a woman aged 60 to 75 in good health and CMV-seropositive. Each CDR3 is given with its conserved first and last residue. D genes are given only for firm matches. Expanded clones are given a class, and other clones once, few, many or no size at all.

j_gene	d_gene	abundance	v_gene	CDR3nt	CDR3aa
TRBJ2-1	TRBD2	few	TRBV5-1	TGCGCCAGCAGTTTAGCGGGAGAGAGATACAATGAGCAGTTCTTC	CASSLAGERYNEQFF
TRBJ1-4	TRBD1	few	TRBV10-2	TGCGCCAGTGGGGACAGTGCAACTAATGAAAAACTGTTTTTT	CASGDSATNEKLFF
TRBJ2-1	NA	NA	TRBV2	TGTGCCAGCAGTGCCAGCTACAATGAGCAGTTCTTC	CASSASYNEQFF
TRBJ2-7	NA	NA	TRBV29-1	TGCAGCGTAGGACAGAAGAGCTCCTACGAGCAGTACTTC	CSVGQKSSYEQYF
TRBJ2-7	TRBD1	once	TRBV27	TGTGCCAGCAGTCCAGACAGGGGTGAGCAGTACTTC	CASSPDRGEQYF
TRBJ2-7	TRBD2	NA	TRBV11-2	TGTGCCAGCAGCTTATCTCTCACGGGCGGGAGGGGGACCTCCTACGAGCAGTACTTC	CASSLSLTGGRGTSYEQYF
TRBJ1-1	NA	NA	TRBV7-7	TGTGCTAGCAGCCAAACAGTGAACACTGAAGCTTTCTTT	CASSQTVNTEAFF
TRBJ1-4	TRBD1	NA	TRBV10-3	TGTGCCATCAGTGGAACGACAGGGGGCACTGAAAAACTGTTTTTT	CAISGTTGGTEKLFF
TRBJ2-4	TRBD1	NA	TRBV5-1	TGCGCCAGCAGCTCGGGGACAGTTTTAGCCAAAAACATTCAGTACTTC	CASSSGTVLAKNIQYF
TRBJ1-5	TRBD1	NA	TRBV28	TGTGCCAGCACCCTGACAGGGTCCGTCGGTCAGCCCCAGCATTTT	CASTLTGSVGQPQHF
TRBJ1-1	NA	NA	TRBV4-1	TGCGCCAGCAGCCTCTTAGGGGCAGGGAACACTGAAGCTTTCTTT	CASSLLGAGNTEAFF
TRBJ2-3	TRBD2	NA	TRBV5-4	TGTGCCAGCAGCGCCGAATTGCCGGGACTAGCGGCACGCACAGATACGCAGTATTTT	CASSAELPGLAARTDTQYF
TRBJ2-7	TRBD2	NA	TRBV28	TGTGCCAGCAGTTTGACCAGCGGGAGGATAAACGAGCAGTACTTC	CASSLTSGRINEQYF
TRBJ2-1	NA	NA	TRBV7-2	TGTGCCAGCAGCTTAGAGGCGGGATTCCCCAATGAGCAGTTCTTC	CASSLEAGFPNEQFF
TRBJ1-1	TRBD1	NA	TRBV18	TGTGCCAGCTCACCTTTACAGGGGACCATGAACACTGAAGCTTTCTTT	CASSPLQGTMNTEAFF
TRBJ2-2	TRBD2	NA	TRBV4-1	TGCGCCAGCAGCCAACGGACTAGCGGACACACCGGGGAGCTGTTTTTT	CASSQRTSGHTGELFF
TRBJ2-7	TRBD2	NA	TRBV7-9	TGTGCCAGCAGCTTAGTGGCTAGCGGGTCTTCCTACGAGCAGTACTTC	CASSLVASGSSYEQYF
TRBJ2-7	TRBD2	few	TRBV7-3	TGTGCCAGCAGCCCTATAGCGGGAAAAGGGTACGAGCAGTACTTC	CASSPIAGKGYEQYF
TRBJ2-1	TRBD1	NA	TRBV18	TGTGCCAGCTCACGGCTCCCGGGACAGGGTTTGAGTGATGAGCAGTTCTTC	CASSRLPGQGLSDEQFF
TRBJ1-1	TRBD1	NA	TRBV19	TGTGCCAGTAGTACCGACAGGGAGAACACTGAAGCTTTCTTT	CASSTDRENTEAFF
TRBJ2-2	NA	NA	TRBV9	TGTGCCAGCAGCCCACGAGCCGAACGGAACACCGGGGAGCTGTTTTTT	CASSPRAERNTGELFF
TRBJ1-1	TRBD1	NA	TRBV7-9	TGTGCCAGCAGCTTAGGGGACAGGGGGTTCACTGAAGCTTTCTTT	CASSLGDRGFTEAFF
TRBJ2-6	NA	NA	TRBV19	TGTGCCAGTAGCCAAGGGGGTCTGACGGCCAACGTCCTGACTTTC	CASSQGGLTANVLTF